This T cell receptor beta chain emerged from a study of post-analysis software for immune sequencing data. Across the whole study: The study covered relapsing-remitting, secondary progressive and progressive-relapsing courses of multiple sclerosis.

Findings and limits, study-wide: Analysis by F measure revealed that same-batch samples clustered strongly together. Comparison of patients with controls showed five or six TRBV segments more frequent in patients, TRBV5-6, TRBV5-1 and TRBV20-1 among them.

A note on this clonotype: As yet, its antigen is unknown.

The library was made from cDNA and included unique molecular identifiers. Some 500,000 cDNA molecules were obtained per 1 to 10 million input T cells. TCRdb itself ran the PCR reads through MiXCR, one entry per CDR3 protein. The table includes hundreds of thousands of distinct CDR3 sequences, roughly 58% detected once. From germline, CDR1 is SEHNR and CDR2 FQNEAQ (reference sequence). Trimming shortened V by 1 base and J by 4 bases, and 15 bases separated the two germline ends. There are 16 residues in the CDR3. The sample consisted of blood. This rearrangement joins TRBV7-9 to TRBJ2-3; D not certain. The sequence came from a girl between 10 and 17 years old with multiple sclerosis. The CDR3 loop reads CASSLVPISAPDTQYF. CDR3 nucleotide sequence: TGTGCCAGCAGCTTAGTTCCGATCTCCGCCCCAGATACGCAGTATTTT.